This T cell receptor (beta chain) is drawn from a study of radiotherapy plus CTLA-4 blockade in lung cancer. General study results and limits: After treatment with radiotherapy plus ipilimumab, TCR clones that came from the tumor expanded in blood. With interferon-beta, early dynamics of blood T cell clones were reported to best predict response.

For this clone: Its antigen is not known.

The V and J ends lost 0 bases and 3 bases, in that order; junction bases with no gene match: 2. The CDR3 runs to 14 residues. CDR1 is SGDLS and CDR2 is YYNGEE in the germline V gene. The method was immunoSEQ multiplex PCR; TCRdb's version includes in-frame clones alone and lacks a portion of them. The sample carries around 20,000 clones, about 82% recorded once. The chain carries TRBV9 and TRBJ2-7, with 8 bases aligning to TRBD2. Source: peripheral blood, taken from a patient treated with radiotherapy plus ipilimumab. The TCR was taken from a human donor with non-small cell lung cancer whose response to radiotherapy plus ipilimumab could not be evaluated. CDR3 in amino acids: CASSVGLASYEQYF. The CDR3 coding sequence is TGTGCCAGCAGCGTAGGACTAGCGAGCTACGAGCAGTACTTC.